This entry lists 24 T cell receptor beta chains sequenced from one sample in a study of cytomegalovirus exposure and HLA in healthy donors. Sequenced by immunoSEQ multiplex PCR; TCRdb stores in-frame clones only, minus some. The table has around 200,000 clones, roughly three quarters seen once. The specimen was PBMCs. These receptors came from a woman under 40 in good health and CMV-seronegative.

The V call is TRBV4-1, the J call TRBJ1-1; 9 nucleotides align to TRBD1. The CDR3 has 15 residues. Per germline, CDR1 MGHRA and CDR2 YSYEKL. V was clipped by 6 bases and J by 1 base; unmatched bases: 6. The DNA of the CDR3 is TGCGCCAGCAGTTGGACAGGGGCGGAGAACACTGAAGCTTTCTTT. This codes for CASSWTGAENTEAFF.

This clone was counted only a few times. The CDR3: CASSSQGARETQYF. The CDR3 DNA follows: TGTGCCAGTAGTTCTCAGGGGGCACGGGAGACCCAGTACTTC. The V gene is TRBV19, the J gene TRBJ2-5; 8 bases map to TRBD1. V lost 5 bases and J lost 5; bases outside the gene matches: 7. The germline V gene encodes CDR1 LNHDA and CDR2 SQIVND (reference sequence). The CDR3 spans 14 residues.

The J gene is TRBJ1-2, the V gene TRBV28; no reliable D call. This CDR3 has 13 residues. The V gene lost 7 bases and the J gene lost 10 bases, with 19 bases spanning the gap. CDR1 and CDR2 from the germline V gene are MDHEN and SYDVKM. This chain's CDR3 is CASTDIDLVAYTF. In DNA, the CDR3 is TGTGCCAGCACCGATATTGACCTAGTGGCCTACACCTTC.

The V and J genes are TRBV10-3 and TRBJ2-3; 7 bases align to TRBD1. The trim removed 5 bases at V and 2 bases at J, leaving 4 bases unmatched. Germline lookup yields CDR1 ENHRY and CDR2 SYGVKD. The CDR3 runs to 14 residues. This chain's CDR3 is CAISKGQNTDTQYF. The CDR3, as DNA: TGTGCCATCAGTAAGGGACAGAACACAGATACGCAGTATTTT.

The chain recombines TRBV2 with TRBJ2-1; D gene unclear. The CDR3 is made up of 12 amino acids. Looked up from germline, CDR1 is SNHLY and CDR2 is FYNNEI. The V and J ends lost 5 bases and 12 bases respectively, with 14 bases between them. The CDR3 region has the DNA TGTGCCAGCAGTATTAGCCCACTCGTGCAGTTCTTC. Translating gives CASSISPLVQFF.

This clone was seen just once. This chain connects TRBV6-5 to TRBJ2-7; 8 bases match TRBD2. V was pared by 5 bases and J by 6 bases, with 6 bases of the junction left unmatched. The CDR3 sequence is 13 residues long. Germline V gives CDR1 MNHEY, CDR2 SVGAGI. The CDR3 spells CASSLSTSAEQYF. CDR3 in DNA: TGTGCCAGCAGTCTATCGACTAGCGCCGAGCAGTACTTC.

The V gene is TRBV6-1, the J gene TRBJ1-6; 7 bases agree with TRBD1. This CDR3 comprises 13 residues. The germline gives CDR1 MNHNS, CDR2 SASEGT. The V segment lost 10 bases and the J segment 10 bases; nucleotides outside the gene matches: 10. The CDR3 here is CATTTGETSPLHF. In DNA form, the CDR3 reads TGTGCCACGACTACAGGGGAGACATCACCCCTCCACTTT.

The chain combines TRBV5-1 with TRBJ2-3, with 15 bases aligning to TRBD2. This CDR3 is 17 amino acids long. CDR1 is SGHRS, CDR2 YFSETQ, per germline. The junction had 8 bases not matched to a gene; V was cut back by 4 bases and J by 5 bases. CDR3 sequence (DNA): TGCGCCAGCAGCAGGACTAGCGGGGGGGCCTCGGGAGATACGCAGTATTTT. Its translation: CASSRTSGGASGDTQYF. Drawing the rest from reference TRBV5-1 and TRBJ2-3, the complete variable domain is KAGVTQTPRYLIKTRGQQVTLSCSPISGHRSVSWYQQTPGQGLQFLFEYFSETQRNKGNFPGRFSGRQFSNSRSEMNVSTLELGDSALYLCASSRTSGGASGDTQYFGPGTRLTVL.

The chain is built from TRBV19 and TRBJ1-5, with D possibly being TRBD1 (6 bases). The CDR3 is made up of 15 amino acids. Germline V gene sequence: CDR1 LNHDA, CDR2 SQIVND (reference sequence). V lost 5 bases and J 2 bases, leaving 13 bases between the germline ends. CDR3 coding DNA: TGTGCCAGTAGTTGGGGGCAGGGAGGCAATCAGCCCCAGCATTTT. It yields the protein CASSWGQGGNQPQHF.

V and J are TRBV4-1 and TRBJ2-1; a possible D gene is TRBD2 (6 bases). CDR1 and CDR2 from the germline V gene are MGHRA and YSYEKL. V was shortened by 4 bases and J by 9 bases, with 13 bases between the two germline ends. The CDR3 loop spans 13 amino acids. This CDR3 is CASSRRLDREQFF. DNA for the CDR3: TGCGCCAGCAGCCGCCGACTAGATCGTGAGCAGTTCTTC.

The rearrangement joins TRBV30 to TRBJ2-2; D gene uncertain. Germline CDR1 reads GTSNPN; CDR2 reads SVGIG (reference sequence). V lost 2 bases to trimming and J lost 0 bases, with 10 bases between them. There are 15 residues in the CDR3. The CDR3 is CAWSPGSTNTGELFF. Here the CDR3 DNA reads TGTGCCTGGAGTCCCGGGTCCACGAACACCGGGGAGCTGTTTTTT.

The J gene is TRBJ2-3, the V gene TRBV6-6; maybe TRBD1 (5 bases). The V end lost 10 bases, the J end lost 2 bases, and 16 bases lay between the germline ends. The CDR3 extends over 14 amino acids. CDR1 is MNHNY and CDR2 is SVGAGI in the germline V gene (reference sequence). This chain's CDR3 is CATRQGQYTDTQYF. CDR3 coding DNA: TGTGCCACCCGCCAGGGCCAATACACAGATACGCAGTATTTT.

The chain employs TRBV10-3 and TRBJ2-1; tentative D call: TRBD1 (6 bases). The CDR3 is made up of 14 amino acids. CDR1 is ENHRY and CDR2 is SYGVKD in the germline V gene. V lost 6 bases, J lost 7 bases, and 16 bases lay in between. CDR3 DNA: TGTGCCATCAGGGATGGGACACAGGGTAATGAGCAGTTCTTC. It codes for CAIRDGTQGNEQFF.

About this clone itself: Additional DNA sequences in this sample encode the identical CDR3. This sequence joins TRBV18 and TRBJ2-7; 8 bases agree with TRBD1. The CDR3 loop spans 15 amino acids. Germline assignment: CDR1 KGHSH and CDR2 LQKENI. With V trimmed by 3 bases and J by 3 bases, 7 bases remained unmatched. As DNA, the CDR3 is TGTGCCAGCTCACCCGGACAGGGTGGGCGCTACGAGCAGTACTTC. Translation gives CASSPGQGGRYEQYF.

The chain is built from TRBV4-1 and TRBJ2-7, with 8 bases aligning to TRBD2. The CDR3 runs 15 residues. Germline CDR1 reads MGHRA; CDR2 reads YSYEKL. With V trimmed by 1 base and J by 3 bases, 5 bases remained unmatched. CDR3: CASSQVEAGDYEQYF. The CDR3 nucleotides read TGCGCCAGCAGCCAAGTCGAAGCGGGAGACTACGAGCAGTACTTC.

This clone occurred once. V and J are TRBV5-5 and TRBJ2-7; 11 bases agree with TRBD1. Unmatched junction bases numbered 10, after V lost 3 bases and J lost 5 bases. This CDR3 spans 16 amino acids. Germline lookup yields CDR1 SGHKS and CDR2 YYEKEE (reference sequence). The DNA for the CDR3 is TGTGCCAGCAGCTATCTGGACAGGGGGCGTATGGACGAGCAGTACTTC. Its protein product is CASSYLDRGRMDEQYF.

The chain carries TRBV2 and TRBJ1-5; 7 bases match TRBD1. V shed 7 bases and J 1 base; nucleotides not matched to a gene: 10. The CDR3 extends over 16 amino acids. Germline loops: CDR1 SNHLY, CDR2 FYNNEI. This chain's CDR3 is CASTQDRTGSNQPQHF. For the CDR3, the DNA is TGTGCCAGCACCCAGGACAGGACAGGAAGCAATCAGCCCCAGCATTTT. Full variable domain (outside the CDR3, taken from reference TRBV2 and TRBJ1-5): EPEVTQTPSHQVTQMGQEVILRCVPISNHLYFYWYRQILGQKVEFLVSFYNNEISEKSEIFDDQFSVERPDGSNFTLKIRSTKLEDSAMYFCASTQDRTGSNQPQHFGDGTRLSIL.

The rearrangement links TRBV15 to TRBJ2-2, with D perhaps TRBD2 (6 bases). Germline CDR1 LNHNV, CDR2 YYDKDF (reference sequence). This CDR3 has 18 residues. V was shortened by 2 bases and J by 3 bases, with 19 bases between the two germline ends. CDR3 protein: CATSRLVGGAKYTGELFF. CDR3 DNA: TGTGCCACCAGCAGACTGGTAGGAGGGGCTAAGTACACCGGGGAGCTGTTTTTT. Filled out from reference TRBV15 and TRBJ2-2, the complete variable domain reads DAMVIQNPRYQVTQFGKPVTLSCSQTLNHNVMYWYQQKSSQAPKLLFHYYDKDFNNEADTPDNFQSRRPNTSFCFLDIRSPGLGDTAMYLCATSRLVGGAKYTGELFFGEGSRLTVL.

The chain recombines TRBV4-2 with TRBJ2-5; 12 nucleotides match TRBD2. Looked up from germline, CDR1 is LGHNA and CDR2 is YNFKEQ. This CDR3 has 17 residues. With 0 bases clipped from V and 4 bases from J, the junction kept 6 bases outside the gene matches. The DNA for the CDR3 is TGTGCCAGCAGCCAAGAACCTTCTAGCGGGAGGGGAGAGACCCAGTACTTC. It translates to CASSQEPSSGRGETQYF.

The chain is built from TRBV30 and TRBJ1-5, with D possibly matching TRBD1 (5 bases). The CDR3 is 14 residues long. Germline CDR1 is GTSNPN and CDR2 is SVGIG (reference sequence). V lost 1 base and J 3 bases, leaving 10 bases between the germline ends. The CDR3 region is CAWSGQTSNQPQHF. CDR3 DNA sequence: TGTGCCTGGAGTGGACAGACTTCCAATCAGCCCCAGCATTTT.

This chain links TRBV7-9 with TRBJ1-3; no reliable D call. Germline lookup yields CDR1 SEHNR and CDR2 FQNEAQ (reference sequence). There are 15 residues in the CDR3. Trimming took off 1 base at V and 0 bases at J, with 7 bases between the two ends. Here the CDR3 reads CASSLVAISGNTIYF. The CDR3 nucleotides are TGTGCCAGCAGCTTAGTGGCCATCTCTGGAAACACCATATATTTT. The complete variable domain, with remaining parts taken from reference TRBV7-9 and TRBJ1-3, reads DTGVSQNPRHKITKRGQNVTFRCDPISEHNRLYWYRQTLGQGPEFLTYFQNEAQLEKSRLLSDRFSAERPKGSFSTLEIQRTEQGDSAMYLCASSLVAISGNTIYFGEGSWLTVV.

In its sample, this clone was seen once. The chain links TRBV9 to TRBJ1-5; D possibly corresponds to TRBD1 (5 bases). Germline CDR1 and CDR2: SGDLS and YYNGEE. CDR3 size: 13 residues. V dropped 5 bases and J dropped 1 base, with 7 bases sitting between them. DNA of the CDR3: TGTGCCAGCAGTCAGGGAAGCAATCAGCCCCAGCATTTT. Encoded protein: CASSQGSNQPQHF.

The chain has TRBV5-4 and TRBJ2-1; weak D call: TRBD2 (5 bases). CDR1 and CDR2 from the germline V gene are SGHNT and YYREEE (reference sequence). This CDR3 spans 13 amino acids. V lost 0 bases and J lost 9, with 10 bases in between. The CDR3 is CASSLDTRGEQFF. The CDR3 nucleotides read TGTGCCAGCAGCTTGGACACCCGGGGTGAGCAGTTCTTC.

The V call is TRBV20-1, the J call TRBJ2-5; possibly TRBD2 for D (5 bases). The V gene lost 6 bases and the J gene lost 5 bases, with 10 bases spanning the gap. The CDR3 extends over 11 amino acids. Germline V gene lookup returns CDR1 DFQATT and CDR2 SNEGSKA (reference sequence). CDR3 residues: CSASREETQYF. In DNA, the CDR3 is TGCAGTGCGTCAAGGGAGGAGACCCAGTACTTC.